This T cell receptor beta chain was recorded in a study of T cell changes during pregnancy in multiple sclerosis. Generated by immunoSEQ multiplex PCR, the TCRdb table keeps only in-frame clones and is missing some. The sample contains over 40,000 clones, around 89% of which appear only once. CDR1 and CDR2 (germline): SGDLS, YYNGEE. CDR3 length equals 12 residues. The V gene end was trimmed by 4 bases and the J gene end by 8 bases; junction bases not matched to a gene: 5. The sample was CD8+ T cells from peripheral blood mononuclear cells, taken after pregnancy. The V gene is TRBV9, the J gene TRBJ1-1; TRBD1 matches at 7 bases. The TCR was taken from a female donor in good health, enrolled as a control in a pregnancy study. The CDR3 sequence: CASSPSTGEAFF. The CDR3 coding sequence is TGTGCCAGCAGCCCCTCGACAGGGGAAGCTTTCTTT.